This is a list of T cell receptor beta chains from one sample in a study of a mutant IDH1 vaccine in newly diagnosed glioma. Profiled with immunoSEQ multiplex PCR; TCRdb holds only in-frame clones, not every one. The profile shows around 41,000 clones, 65% to 85% of them singletons. No antigen has been identified for these receptors. Source: PBMCs, taken from a glioma patient whose treatment included an IDH1 peptide vaccine. The receptors here all came from a man in his forties with glioma. Each CDR3 is given with its conserved first and last residue. The D gene is left open where the match is weak.

d_gene: NA; j_gene: TRBJ2-3; v_gene: TRBV29-1; CDR3aa: CSVLSRGGTDTQYF
d_gene: NA; j_gene: TRBJ2-1; v_gene: TRBV4-2; CDR3aa: CASSQDRAGSQQFF
d_gene: NA; j_gene: TRBJ1-1; v_gene: TRBV10-3; CDR3aa: CAISDRDGMNTEAFF
d_gene: NA; j_gene: TRBJ2-2; v_gene: TRBV29-1; CDR3aa: CSVEGVNTGELFF
d_gene: NA; j_gene: TRBJ2-1; v_gene: TRBV7-3; CDR3aa: CASSSRGSYNEQFF
d_gene: TRBD1; j_gene: TRBJ2-5; v_gene: TRBV7-2; CDR3aa: CASSTTGGRGRRMGQYF
d_gene: NA; j_gene: TRBJ1-3; v_gene: TRBV4-1; CDR3aa: CASSRTVVASGNTIYF
d_gene: NA; j_gene: TRBJ2-5; v_gene: TRBV21-1; CDR3aa: CASSIQSGNRQETQYF
d_gene: TRBD1; j_gene: TRBJ1-5; v_gene: TRBV28; CDR3aa: CASSFGDRPPTPQHF
d_gene: NA; j_gene: TRBJ1-5; v_gene: TRBV28; CDR3aa: CASSLPGTAGQPQHF
d_gene: TRBD1; j_gene: TRBJ1-4; v_gene: TRBV7-8; CDR3aa: CASSSPGQGQEKLFF
d_gene: NA; j_gene: TRBJ1-1; v_gene: TRBV19; CDR3aa: CASSRLGAGEAFF
d_gene: NA; j_gene: TRBJ2-7; v_gene: TRBV6-1; CDR3aa: CASSDRGSEQYF
d_gene: NA; j_gene: TRBJ2-7; v_gene: TRBV4-3; CDR3aa: CASSQDPGAYEQYF
d_gene: TRBD1; j_gene: TRBJ1-4; v_gene: TRBV5-7; CDR3aa: CASSRDRDKIEKLFF
d_gene: TRBD2; j_gene: TRBJ2-7; v_gene: TRBV4-1; CDR3aa: CASSQGRGLAYEQYF
d_gene: NA; j_gene: TRBJ2-7; v_gene: TRBV7-6; CDR3aa: CASSLQGWAQNPPYEQYF
d_gene: TRBD1; j_gene: TRBJ1-5; v_gene: TRBV19; CDR3aa: CASSNDRGLQPQHF
d_gene: NA; j_gene: TRBJ2-7; v_gene: TRBV10-3; CDR3aa: CAIRDGSSYEQYF
d_gene: TRBD1; j_gene: TRBJ2-7; v_gene: TRBV7-9; CDR3aa: CASSLWTGGKEKDEQYF
d_gene: TRBD1; j_gene: TRBJ1-2; v_gene: TRBV5-4; CDR3aa: CAIKAQGATYGYTF
d_gene: NA; j_gene: TRBJ2-6; v_gene: TRBV6-4; CDR3aa: CASSALMGANVLTF
d_gene: TRBD1; j_gene: TRBJ1-2; v_gene: TRBV18; CDR3aa: CASSPRTDRDYTF
d_gene: NA; j_gene: TRBJ1-1; v_gene: TRBV9; CDR3aa: CASSPHKPNTEAFF
d_gene: NA; j_gene: TRBJ1-5; v_gene: TRBV5-5; CDR3aa: CASSLMSGSNQPQHF
d_gene: NA; j_gene: TRBJ1-1; v_gene: TRBV19; CDR3aa: CASSTKQRLGTFF
d_gene: TRBD2; j_gene: TRBJ2-1; v_gene: TRBV4-1; CDR3aa: CASSQDRTSGRGSYNEQFF
d_gene: TRBD2; j_gene: TRBJ2-2; v_gene: TRBV4-1; CDR3aa: CASAGLAGASGELFF
d_gene: TRBD1; j_gene: TRBJ1-4; v_gene: TRBV18; CDR3aa: CASSQGQGAEKLFF
d_gene: NA; j_gene: TRBJ2-7; v_gene: TRBV7-9; CDR3aa: CASSFLQRYEQYF
d_gene: NA; j_gene: TRBJ1-5; v_gene: TRBV6-1; CDR3aa: CASSENPGQPGQPQHF
d_gene: NA; j_gene: TRBJ2-2; v_gene: TRBV5-1; CDR3aa: CASSNQDTGELFF
d_gene: TRBD1; j_gene: TRBJ1-1; v_gene: TRBV28; CDR3aa: CASSSTGETTEAFF
d_gene: NA; j_gene: TRBJ2-3; v_gene: TRBV2; CDR3aa: CASSAPFTDTQYF
d_gene: TRBD1; j_gene: TRBJ1-2; v_gene: TRBV6-6; CDR3aa: CASSRQGPLLNYGYTF
d_gene: NA; j_gene: TRBJ2-7; v_gene: TRBV19; CDR3aa: CASSIDAVIAYEQYF